A selection of T cell receptor beta chains follows, all from one sample in a study of T cells of healthy individuals. MiXCR, applied by TCRdb to the 5' RACE reads, yields one record per CDR3 protein. Among about 100,000 distinct CDR3 sequences, under 20% were seen once, and the ten largest hold about 6.2%. The source of these receptors is a human donor in good health. CDR3s include the opening cysteine and the closing phenylalanine or tryptophan. Each record gives: V gene, J gene, clone size, D gene, CDR3 DNA, CDR3 protein. D genes are given only for firm matches. Expanded clones are given a class, and other clones once, few, many or no size at all.

>TRBV7-2|TRBJ2-5|NA|TRBD1
TGTGCCAGCAGCTTAGCGGGGACAGGGGTAGAGACCCAGTACTTC
CASSLAGTGVETQYF
>TRBV25-1|TRBJ2-7|NA|NA
TGTGCCAGCGCCGACTCCTACGAGCAGTACTTC
CASADSYEQYF
>TRBV28|TRBJ2-1|many|NA
TGTGCCAGCAGTAGCGTTAGGGCGAACCCCTACAATGAGCAGTTCTTC
CASSSVRANPYNEQFF
>TRBV20-1|TRBJ2-2|NA|NA
TGCAGTGCTAGAGATGGCCACTTTGGGGACTCCGGGGAGCTGTTTTTT
CSARDGHFGDSGELFF
>TRBV12-5|TRBJ2-5|many|NA
TGTGCTAGTGGTTTGGTTGTTGGGGGGAAGCAAGAGACCCAGTACTTC
CASGLVVGGKQETQYF
>TRBV5-1|TRBJ1-6|NA|TRBD1
TGCGCCAGCAGCACCTCGTCCGGGACAGGGGGAAATTCACCCCTCCACTTT
CASSTSSGTGGNSPLHF
>TRBV10-3|TRBJ2-1|NA|NA
TGTGCCATCACCTCACCCCCGTCCTACAATGAGCAGTTCTTC
CAITSPPSYNEQFF
>TRBV4-3|TRBJ1-1|few|NA
TGCGCCAGCAGCCAAGATAGGGGGAACACTGAAGCTTTCTTT
CASSQDRGNTEAFF
>TRBV29-1|TRBJ2-5|few|NA
TGCAGCGTTGAAAGGGGCGGGCAAGAGACCCAGTACTTC
CSVERGGQETQYF
>TRBV6-2/TRBV6-3|TRBJ1-5|NA|TRBD1
TGTGCCAGCAGTTTTAAGGGACAGGGAGTATTGCGAAGCAATCAGCCCCAGCATTTT
CASSFKGQGVLRSNQPQHF
>TRBV7-6|TRBJ2-3|many|TRBD2
TGTGCCAGCAGCACGCGGACTAGCGGCACAGATACGCAGTATTTT
CASSTRTSGTDTQYF
>TRBV9|TRBJ1-6|NA|NA
TGTGCCAGCAGCGTAGGGCAGGCGAAGGATTCACCCCTCCACTTT
CASSVGQAKDSPLHF
>TRBV12-3/TRBV12-4|TRBJ2-2|many|NA
TGTGCCAGCAGTTTATCCGGGCCTGGGGGGGAGCTGTTTTTT
CASSLSGPGGELFF
>TRBV20-1|TRBJ1-6|NA|NA
TGCAGTGCACCTGAAGGGCAGGCTGGAGGACCCCTCCACTTT
CSAPEGQAGGPLHF
>TRBV6-2/TRBV6-3|TRBJ2-3|NA|NA
TGTGCCAGCAGTACGAGCCGCCGGGGGACAGATACGCAGTATTTT
CASSTSRRGTDTQYF
>TRBV28|TRBJ2-1|NA|TRBD2
TGTGCCAGCACCCATCCCAGGAGCGGGAGGCTTAGGAATGAGCAGTTCTTC
CASTHPRSGRLRNEQFF
>TRBV29-1|TRBJ2-3|few|NA
TGCAGCGTTTCCCCTCGTGAGGCGCTTAGCACAGATACGCAGTATTTT
CSVSPREALSTDTQYF
>TRBV12-3/TRBV12-4|TRBJ2-5|NA|NA
TGTGCCAGCAGTTTGGGTACAGGGAAGTACTTC
CASSLGTGKYF
>TRBV11-2|TRBJ1-1|NA|NA
TGTGCCAGCGGGTCCTTTCGGGGTGAGCTATTGAACACTGAAGCTTTCTTT
CASGSFRGELLNTEAFF
>TRBV20-1|TRBJ1-3|many|NA
TGCAGTGCTAGACCTTGGAACTCTGGAAACACCATATATTTT
CSARPWNSGNTIYF
>TRBV27|TRBJ1-1|NA|TRBD1
TGTGCCAGCAGTTTTAGAGCCGGGACAGGGTACACTGAAGCTTTCTTT
CASSFRAGTGYTEAFF
>TRBV5-1|TRBJ1-6|NA|TRBD1
TGCGCCAGCAGCTCCGGGACAGACTATAATTCACCCCTCCACTTT
CASSSGTDYNSPLHF
>TRBV5-1|TRBJ1-1|few|NA
TGCGCCAGCAGCTTGGACAGGCGGAGGGCTTTCTTT
CASSLDRRRAFF
>TRBV5-1|TRBJ2-1|few|TRBD2
TGCGCCAGCAGCTTGGTCTATCTAGCGGATCCCTACAATGAGCAGTTCTTC
CASSLVYLADPYNEQFF
>TRBV4-3|TRBJ1-4|NA|TRBD1
TGCGCCAGCAGCCAGTCCGGGACAGTGAATGAAAAACTGTTTTTT
CASSQSGTVNEKLFF
>TRBV7-9|TRBJ2-4|NA|NA
TGTGCCAGCAGCTTAGGGGGAGGAAAGGGTCAGTACTTC
CASSLGGGKGQYF
>TRBV6-2/TRBV6-3|TRBJ1-6|NA|TRBD1
TGTGCCAGCAGCAGTCATCCCAGGGGGTCGACTAATTCACCCCTCCACTTT
CASSSHPRGSTNSPLHF
>TRBV7-2|TRBJ2-5|few|TRBD2
TGTGCCAGCAGCGAGTGGGGACTAGCGGGAGTCCAAGAGACCCAGTACTTC
CASSEWGLAGVQETQYF
>TRBV12-3/TRBV12-4|TRBJ2-7|NA|TRBD1
TGTGCCAGCAGTTGGGGGACAGCTGCCTACGAGCAGTACTTC
CASSWGTAAYEQYF
>TRBV11-1|TRBJ1-1|few|NA
TGTGCCAGCAGCTACAGGGAACGGATATCTGAAGCTTTCTTT
CASSYRERISEAFF
>TRBV6-2/TRBV6-3|TRBJ2-3|few|NA
TGTGCCAGCAGGAGACAGGCCGCAGATACGCAGTATTTT
CASRRQAADTQYF
>TRBV30|TRBJ2-3|few|NA
TGTGCCGGGACCCAGGGTGGGACGACGCAGTATTTT
CAGTQGGTTQYF
>TRBV28|TRBJ2-1|NA|NA
TGTGCCAGCAGTGGAGGGGACGGTCCGAGGTGGGTGGAGCAGTTCTTC
CASSGGDGPRWVEQFF
>TRBV20-1|TRBJ1-5|many|TRBD1
TGCAGTGCCCCCAGAGGTGCAGGGGGGCTTAATCAGCCCCAGCATTTT
CSAPRGAGGLNQPQHF
>TRBV19|TRBJ2-5|few|TRBD2
TGTGCCAGTAGTACTCGATCTAGCGGGGGATCGGAAGAGACCCAGTACTTC
CASSTRSSGGSEETQYF
>TRBV28|TRBJ1-5|many|TRBD1
TGTGCCAGCAGTCTTAGGTCCCGGGACAGGGCTCAGCCCCAGCATTTT
CASSLRSRDRAQPQHF
>TRBV7-8|TRBJ1-2|many|NA
TGTGCCAGCAGCCCGGACAGTAACTATGGCTACACCTTC
CASSPDSNYGYTF
>TRBV29-1|TRBJ2-7|many|NA
TGCAGCGTTGGACAAAACTACGAGCAGTACTTC
CSVGQNYEQYF
>TRBV28|TRBJ1-2|few|NA
TGTGCCAGCATGAAGTATGGCTACACCTTC
CASMKYGYTF
>TRBV7-9|TRBJ1-4|NA|TRBD1
TGTGCCAGCAACGACAGGGATAATGAAAAACTGTTTTTT
CASNDRDNEKLFF